Presented here are 12 T cell receptor beta chains from one specimen sequenced in a study of blood T cells in healthy people across ages. A second PCR of 7 to 11 cycles used a sample-barcoded 5' primer and a J-beta primer mix. One entry per CDR3 protein, called by TCRdb with MiXCR from the 5' RACE reads. The sample carries hundreds of thousands of distinct CDR3 sequences, 25% to 30% recorded once. Sequenced: blood. Receptors originate from a woman between 70 and 85 years old in good health.

This clonotype was seen at least ten times. This chain connects TRBV28 to TRBJ2-4, with 8 bases matching TRBD2. This CDR3 comprises 15 residues. Germline V CDR1 and CDR2: MDHEN, SYDVKM. V trimming: 6 bases; J trimming: 5 bases; junction bases outside the gene matches: 9. The CDR3 loop is CASSQLSAGENIQYF. DNA of the CDR3: TGTGCCAGCAGCCAACTTTCAGCGGGAGAAAACATTCAGTACTTC.

The sample holds a few counts of this clonotype. The J gene is TRBJ2-5, the V gene TRBV12-3 or TRBV12-4; 9 positions match TRBD2. This CDR3 has 16 residues. V shed 5 bases and J 6 bases; nucleotides not matched to a gene: 13. CDR3: CASSRPFAGGTKTQYF. The CDR3 DNA sequence: TGTGCCAGCAGTCGCCCCTTTGCGGGAGGGACAAAGACCCAGTACTTC.

This sequence joins TRBV20-1 and TRBJ2-3; the D gene could be TRBD1 or TRBD2 (5 bases each). Trimming left V 5 bases short and J 4 bases short, with 16 bases between. There are 14 residues in the CDR3. The germline V gene encodes CDR1 DFQATT and CDR2 SNEGSKA (reference sequence). CDR3 sequence (DNA): TGCAGTGCTTGGAATCCGGGACGGTCAGATACGCAGTATTTT. Amino acid sequence: CSAWNPGRSDTQYF.

The chain joins TRBV12-3 or TRBV12-4 to TRBJ2-5; maybe TRBD2 (6 bases). This CDR3 has 19 amino acids. Trimming took off 3 bases at V and 2 bases at J, with 25 bases between the two ends. Here the CDR3 DNA reads TGTGCCAGCAGTTTTTCGGGTCGTGGTGGCGGGAAGAGGCAAGAGACCCAGTACTTC. It translates to CASSFSGRGGGKRQETQYF.

This clonotype was seen repeatedly, ten times or more. The chain carries TRBV4-3 and TRBJ1-4, with a possible D match to TRBD1 (5 bases). Germline lookup yields CDR1 LGHNA and CDR2 YSLEER. V was clipped by 4 bases and J by 8 bases, with 20 bases between them. The CDR3 spans 16 residues. CDR3 residues: CASSPGGGQGPEKLFF. The CDR3 DNA reads as TGCGCCAGCAGCCCAGGTGGTGGGCAGGGCCCAGAAAAACTGTTTTTT.

This rearrangement joins TRBV2 to TRBJ2-5; weak D call: TRBD2 (5 bases). There are 15 residues in the CDR3. The V gene lost 7 bases and the J gene lost 3 bases, with 18 bases spanning the gap. CDR1 and CDR2 from the germline V gene are SNHLY and FYNNEI. The CDR3 loop reads CASIGERLLKETQYF. The CDR3 DNA reads as TGTGCCAGCATTGGGGAGAGACTGCTGAAAGAGACCCAGTACTTC.

The CDR3 DNA follows: TGCGCCAGCAGCTTAAGCGCCACTGAGCAGTTCTTC. It codes for CASSLSATEQFF. The gene calls are TRBV5-1 and TRBJ2-1; D is ambiguous. Germline CDR1 reads SGHRS; CDR2 reads YFSETQ. The CDR3 is 12 residues long. Trimming took 2 bases from V and 9 from J, leaving 9 bases between them.

This clonotype was counted between two and nine times. This chain connects TRBV5-1 to TRBJ1-3; D remains unclear. CDR1 is SGHRS and CDR2 is YFSETQ in the germline V gene. The V gene lost 4 bases and the J gene lost 1 base, with 12 bases spanning the gap. The length of the CDR3 is 15 residues. CDR3 coding DNA: TGCGCCAGCAGCCCAAATACACGTTCTGGAAACACCATATATTTT. Encoded protein: CASSPNTRSGNTIYF.

This clonotype was seen many times. The chain combines TRBV10-3 with TRBJ2-6; 9 bases map to TRBD1. Germline V CDR1 and CDR2: ENHRY, SYGVKD. The CDR3 runs to 17 residues. The V and J ends lost 6 bases and 0 bases, in that order; junction bases with no gene match: 6. For the CDR3, the DNA is TGTGCCATCAGCACCACAGGGGGCAACTCTGGGGCCAACGTCCTGACTTTC. Translation: CAISTTGGNSGANVLTF.

V is TRBV5-1 and J is TRBJ2-1; 9 positions agree with TRBD2. The V and J ends lost 2 bases and 0 bases, in that order; junction bases with no gene match: 6. CDR1 is SGHRS and CDR2 is YFSETQ in the germline V gene. The CDR3 sequence is 17 residues long. The CDR3 spells CASSLVNSGGSYNEQFF. The CDR3 region has the DNA TGCGCCAGCAGCTTAGTGAATAGCGGGGGCTCCTACAATGAGCAGTTCTTC.

The sample holds many counts of this clonotype. In DNA form, the CDR3 reads TGTGCCAGCAGTTCCTCGGGGGAAAGTCAGTACTTC. This sequence encodes CASSSSGESQYF. The chain is built from TRBV6-2 or TRBV6-3 and TRBJ2-5; D perhaps matches TRBD2 (6 bases). V lost 4 bases and J lost 11, with 14 bases in between. CDR1 and CDR2 (germline): MNHEY, SVGEGT. This CDR3 comprises 12 residues.

In this sample, this clonotype turned up a few times. The CDR3 sequence: CASSPPLLEETQYF. As DNA, the CDR3 is TGTGCCAGCTCACCACCGTTGCTAGAAGAGACCCAGTACTTC. The rearrangement uses TRBV18 and TRBJ2-5; D is uncertain. This CDR3 is built from 14 residues. Germline V gives CDR1 KGHSH, CDR2 LQKENI. The V gene lost 0 bases and the J gene lost 3 bases, with 8 bases spanning the gap.